This T cell receptor (beta chain) was observed in a study of T-cell reconstitution after alpha-beta-depleted transplantation in children. Molecular barcoding with unique molecular identifiers was used for the TCRbeta library. A single record per CDR3 protein comes from TCRdb applying MiXCR to the PCR reads. The table shows about 640,000 distinct CDR3 sequences, with approximately 12% occurring only once. Study results and caveats: At one year after transplant, newly produced T cells mostly accounted for T-cell counts and diversity. Elevated TCRbeta diversity at day 60 was traced, in some patients, to surviving recipient T cells and thymic progenitors. About two months after transplant, alpha-beta T cells reportedly came from several hundred expanded graft clones.

This clonotype was picked up a small number of times. Antigen unknown. Sequences were derived from PBMCs, mostly from graft donor cells, sampled 360 days after TCRalphabeta/CD19-depleted stem cell transplant. The receptor's source is a male patient between 10 and 17 years old who had a stem cell transplant for acute myeloid leukemia, so the T cells may come from the graft donor.

CDR3 in amino acids: CASSQDGAAGNYGYTF. The CDR3 DNA reads TGCGCCAGCAGCCAAGATGGAGCCGCAGGGAACTATGGCTACACCTTC. The V gene is TRBV4-3, the J gene TRBJ1-2; tentative D call: TRBD1 (5 bases). This CDR3 region has 16 residues. Trimming took 0 bases from V and 2 from J, leaving 13 bases between them. Germline V gene sequence: CDR1 LGHNA, CDR2 YSLEER.